What follows are 21 T cell receptor beta chains derived from one specimen sequenced in a study of blood T cell repertoires in COVID-19. Libraries were prepared by immunoSEQ multiplex PCR; TCRdb keeps only in-frame clonotypes and omits some of them. Here the sample spans roughly 84,000 clones, over 70% being singletons. The source material was peripheral blood. The receptors were gathered from a woman in her fifties or sixties with acute or convalescent COVID-19.

This clone was seen just once. This chain links TRBV28 with TRBJ2-5; D perhaps matches TRBD2 (6 bases). With 3 bases removed from V and 4 bases from J, the gap between germline ends came to 15 bases. Germline lookup yields CDR1 MDHEN and CDR2 SYDVKM. The CDR3 sequence is 15 residues long. CDR3 bases: TGTGCCAGCAGTTTCCCCTTGACTAGTACAGAGACCCAGTACTTC. Translated, it gives CASSFPLTSTETQYF. Combining the CDR3 with reference TRBV28 and TRBJ2-5 gives the whole variable domain DVKVTQSSRYLVKRTGEKVFLECVQDMDHENMFWYRQDPGLGLRLIYFSYDVKMKEKGDIPEGYSVSREKKERFSLILESASTNQTSMYLCASSFPLTSTETQYFGPGTRLLVL.

The chain joins TRBV29-1 to TRBJ1-2; 7 positions agree with TRBD1. Germline CDR1 is SQVTM and CDR2 is ANQGSEA. The ends lost 6 bases at V and 8 bases at J; junction bases unmatched: 9. CDR3 length equals 12 residues. The CDR3 is CSVKWDREGYTF. In nucleotides, the CDR3 is TGCAGCGTCAAATGGGACAGAGAAGGCTACACCTTC.

The chain recombines TRBV7-2 with TRBJ1-2, with TRBD1 matching over 12 bases. The germline V gene has CDR1 SGHTA and CDR2 FQGNSA. CDR3 length equals 15 residues. Trimming removed 5 bases from V and 6 bases from J; junction bases left unmatched: 7. The CDR3 here is CASSVPGTGGNGYTF. CDR3 in DNA: TGTGCCAGCAGCGTACCCGGGACAGGGGGCAATGGCTACACCTTC.

The chain uses TRBV3-1 (or the pseudogene TRBV3-2) and TRBJ1-1, with D unresolved. The CDR3 extends over 12 amino acids. V was pared by 2 bases and J by 5 bases, with 6 bases between. CDR1 LGHDT and CDR2 YNNKEL come from the germline V gene (reference sequence). The CDR3 sequence: CASSQTMTEAFF. The CDR3 DNA reads TGTGCCAGCAGCCAAACAATGACTGAAGCTTTCTTT.

This clone was seen more than once but under ten times. The chain couples TRBV28 to TRBJ1-4; the D is unclear. The V and J ends lost 8 bases and 6 bases respectively, with 10 bases between them. The CDR3 is 12 amino acids. Germline CDR1 is MDHEN and CDR2 is SYDVKM. For the CDR3, the DNA is TGTGCCAGCTCCGGGGTGGATGAAAAACTGTTTTTT. This sequence encodes CASSGVDEKLFF.

V usage is TRBV5-1 and J usage is TRBJ2-5; D might be TRBD1 (6 bases). The CDR3 sequence is 14 residues long. V was cut by 4 bases and J by 5 bases, with 15 bases left in between. From germline, CDR1 is SGHRS and CDR2 YFSETQ. The CDR3 protein is CASSLGRGGETQYF. CDR3 nucleotides: TGCGCCAGCAGCCTTGGCAGGGGCGGTGAGACCCAGTACTTC. Looking up the rest from reference TRBV5-1 and TRBJ2-5 gives the full variable domain: KAGVTQTPRYLIKTRGQQVTLSCSPISGHRSVSWYQQTPGQGLQFLFEYFSETQRNKGNFPGRFSGRQFSNSRSEMNVSTLELGDSALYLCASSLGRGGETQYFGPGTRLLVL.

V and J are TRBV5-1 and TRBJ2-7; 9 nucleotides agree with TRBD1. J was trimmed by 2 bases and V by 5 bases; bases with no gene match: 5. This CDR3 has 14 amino acids. CDR1 is SGHRS and CDR2 is YFSETQ in the germline V gene. The CDR3 loop reads CASRLNRGPYEQYF. The CDR3 nucleotides read TGCGCCAGCAGATTGAACAGGGGGCCCTACGAGCAGTACTTC. The full variable domain, with the rest looked up from reference TRBV5-1 and TRBJ2-7, is KAGVTQTPRYLIKTRGQQVTLSCSPISGHRSVSWYQQTPGQGLQFLFEYFSETQRNKGNFPGRFSGRQFSNSRSEMNVSTLELGDSALYLCASRLNRGPYEQYFGPGTRLTVT.

The chain carries TRBV27 and TRBJ1-1; D is possibly TRBD1 (5 bases). Per the germline V gene, CDR1 is MNHEY and CDR2 is SMNVEV (reference sequence). V was trimmed by 7 bases and J by 1 base, leaving 10 bases between them. CDR3 length: 13 amino acids. The CDR3 region has the DNA TGTGCCAGCAACATTGACAGGAACACTGAAGCTTTCTTT. It codes for CASNIDRNTEAFF.

The chain uses TRBV5-1 and TRBJ2-2, with 8 bases that match TRBD1. Germline CDR1 SGHRS, CDR2 YFSETQ. This CDR3 is built from 16 residues. Trimming took 0 bases from V and 0 from J; bases not matched to a gene: 1. CDR3 nucleotide sequence: TGCGCCAGCAGCTTGGACAGGGGGTCGAACACCGGGGAGCTGTTTTTT. This codes for CASSLDRGSNTGELFF.

This rearrangement joins TRBV6-5 to TRBJ2-2; 7 bases agree with TRBD1. This CDR3 is 13 amino acids long. Germline values: CDR1 MNHEY, CDR2 SVGAGI. Unmatched junction bases numbered 4, after V lost 9 bases and J lost 3 bases. CDR3 sequence reads: CASRTGYTGELFF. In nucleotides, the CDR3 is TGTGCCAGTAGGACAGGCTACACCGGGGAGCTGTTTTTT.

This clone was observed a handful of times. The chain carries TRBV3-1 (or the pseudogene TRBV3-2) and TRBJ1-3; D might be TRBD1 (5 bases). The CDR3 covers 16 residues. Trimming removed 0 bases at V and 3 bases at J, with 12 bases between. CDR1 and CDR2 (germline): LGHDT, YNNKEL (reference sequence). The CDR3 region is CASSQDNWQGGNTIYF. In DNA, the CDR3 is TGTGCCAGCAGCCAAGACAATTGGCAGGGTGGAAACACCATATATTTT.

This clone was counted once. The chain recombines TRBV7-3 with TRBJ2-3; TRBD2 matches 10 bases. The V segment lost 4 bases and the J segment 9 bases; nucleotides outside the gene matches: 4. CDR1 is SGHTA and CDR2 is FQGTGA in the germline V gene. The CDR3 covers 13 residues. The CDR3 region has the DNA TGTGCCAGCAGCTCAACTAGCGGGGAGACGCAGTATTTT. This codes for CASSSTSGETQYF.

This chain connects TRBV4-1 to TRBJ1-2, with 7 bases that match TRBD1. The ends lost 0 bases at V and 5 bases at J; junction bases unmatched: 6. The CDR3 has 15 amino acids. Per germline, CDR1 MGHRA and CDR2 YSYEKL. CDR3 sequence: CASSQDMGQKYGYTF. CDR3 DNA sequence: TGCGCCAGCAGCCAAGATATGGGACAGAAATATGGCTACACCTTC.

The chain combines TRBV7-2 with TRBJ1-6, with D possibly matching TRBD1 (6 bases). V shed 6 bases and J shed 12 bases, with 21 bases lying between them. CDR3 length equals 15 residues. Germline V lookup: CDR1 SGHTA, CDR2 FQGNSA. CDR3 loop: CASRPDRTASGPLHF. CDR3 in DNA: TGTGCCAGCAGACCTGACAGGACGGCTTCGGGACCCCTCCACTTT.

This chain uses TRBV5-1 with TRBJ1-2; 12 bases match TRBD1. The junction had 9 bases not matched to a gene; V was cut back by 1 base and J by 2 bases. The CDR3 is 18 residues long. Germline V gene lookup returns CDR1 SGHRS and CDR2 YFSETQ. The CDR3 loop reads CASSLTWGTGGGNYGYTF. The CDR3 bases are TGCGCCAGCAGCTTGACCTGGGGGACAGGGGGCGGGAACTATGGCTACACCTTC.

V gene TRBV7-2 combines with J gene TRBJ1-1; D not resolved. The germline V gene encodes CDR1 SGHTA and CDR2 FQGNSA. With 6 bases removed from V and 1 base from J, the gap between germline ends came to 9 bases. The CDR3 consists of 13 residues. Here the CDR3 DNA reads TGTGCCAGCAGTTCAGGTCCGAACACTGAAGCTTTCTTT. Residues: CASSSGPNTEAFF.

The chain uses TRBV11-2 and TRBJ1-6; a possible D gene is TRBD1 (6 bases). Germline CDR1 is SGHAT and CDR2 is FQNNGV. V shed 5 bases and J shed 10 bases, with 15 bases lying between them. This CDR3 spans 14 amino acids. The DNA for the CDR3 is TGTGCCAGCAGCCTCGGGGGGGGGCGATCACCCCTCCACTTT. This translates into CASSLGGGRSPLHF.

The CDR3 spells CASKLGGGGTGELFF. The CDR3 region has the DNA TGTGCCAGCAAACTAGGGGGAGGGGGCACCGGGGAGCTGTTTTTT. V usage is TRBV7-2 and J usage is TRBJ2-2; D is perhaps TRBD2 (7 bases). The CDR3 has 15 residues. Per the germline V gene, CDR1 is SGHTA and CDR2 is FQGNSA. Trimming took 7 bases from V and 4 from J, leaving 16 bases between them.

V gene TRBV4-3 combines with J gene TRBJ1-1, with 9 bases fitting TRBD1. V was clipped by 8 bases and J by 4 bases; unmatched bases: 5. The CDR3 is made up of 13 amino acids. Germline CDR1 LGHNA, CDR2 YSLEER. The CDR3 nucleotides read TGCGCCAGCGGATTGACAGGGGGCACTGAAGCTTTCTTT. It specifies CASGLTGGTEAFF.

The V gene is TRBV4-1, the J gene TRBJ1-1, with D possibly being TRBD1 (5 bases). Germline values: CDR1 MGHRA, CDR2 YSYEKL. The ends were cut back, 2 bases at V and 6 bases at J, with 16 bases in the middle. There are 15 residues in the CDR3. The CDR3 sequence is CASSQLTGPTSEAFF. CDR3 DNA: TGCGCCAGCAGCCAACTCACAGGACCTACCTCTGAAGCTTTCTTT.

This chain links TRBV19 with TRBJ1-4; TRBD1 matches at 8 bases. The CDR3 is 18 amino acids. The germline V gene has CDR1 LNHDA and CDR2 SQIVND (reference sequence). The junction had 13 bases not matched to a gene; V was cut back by 7 bases and J by 0 bases. The CDR3 reads CASKPRGTGLATNEKLFF. Written as DNA, the CDR3 is TGTGCCAGTAAGCCCCGGGGGACAGGACTTGCAACTAATGAAAAACTGTTTTTT.